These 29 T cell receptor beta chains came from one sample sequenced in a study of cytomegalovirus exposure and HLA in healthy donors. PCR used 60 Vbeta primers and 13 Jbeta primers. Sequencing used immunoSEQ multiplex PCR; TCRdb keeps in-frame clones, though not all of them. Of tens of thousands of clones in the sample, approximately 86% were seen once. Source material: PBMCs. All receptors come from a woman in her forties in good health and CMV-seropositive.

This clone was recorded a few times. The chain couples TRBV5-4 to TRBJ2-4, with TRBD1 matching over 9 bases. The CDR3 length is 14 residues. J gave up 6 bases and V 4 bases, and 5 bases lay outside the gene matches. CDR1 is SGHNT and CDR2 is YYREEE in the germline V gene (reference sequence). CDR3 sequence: CASSLQGAGNIQYF. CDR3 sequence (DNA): TGTGCCAGCAGCCTACAGGGGGCGGGAAACATTCAGTACTTC.

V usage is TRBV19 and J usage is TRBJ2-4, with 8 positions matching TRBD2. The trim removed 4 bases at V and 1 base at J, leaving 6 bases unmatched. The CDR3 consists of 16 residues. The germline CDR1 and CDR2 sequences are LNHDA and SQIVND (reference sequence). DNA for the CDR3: TGTGCCAGTAGTAGAACGGGGGGGGCGGCCAAAAACATTCAGTACTTC. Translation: CASSRTGGAAKNIQYF.

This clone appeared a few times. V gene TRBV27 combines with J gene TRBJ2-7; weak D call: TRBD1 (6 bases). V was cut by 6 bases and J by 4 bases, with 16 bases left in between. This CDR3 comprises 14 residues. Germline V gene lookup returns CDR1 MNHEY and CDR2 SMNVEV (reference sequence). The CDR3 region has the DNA TGTGCCAGCAGATATACATCGGACAGTTACGAGCAGTACTTC. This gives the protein CASRYTSDSYEQYF.

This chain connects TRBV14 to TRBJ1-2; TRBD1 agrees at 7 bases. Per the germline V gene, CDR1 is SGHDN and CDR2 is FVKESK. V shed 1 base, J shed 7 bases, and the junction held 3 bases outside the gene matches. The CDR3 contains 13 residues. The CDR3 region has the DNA TGTGCCAGCAGCCAAGGGCAGGGGGGTGGCTACACCTTC. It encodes CASSQGQGGGYTF.

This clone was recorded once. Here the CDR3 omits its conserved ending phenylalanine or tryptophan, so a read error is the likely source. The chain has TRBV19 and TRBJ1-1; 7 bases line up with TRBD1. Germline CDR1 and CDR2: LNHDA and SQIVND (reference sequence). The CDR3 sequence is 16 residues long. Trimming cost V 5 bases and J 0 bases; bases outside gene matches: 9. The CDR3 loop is CASSLGRGFMNTEAFL. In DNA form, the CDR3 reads TGTGCCAGTAGTTTGGGCAGGGGGTTCATGAACACTGAAGCTTTCCTT.

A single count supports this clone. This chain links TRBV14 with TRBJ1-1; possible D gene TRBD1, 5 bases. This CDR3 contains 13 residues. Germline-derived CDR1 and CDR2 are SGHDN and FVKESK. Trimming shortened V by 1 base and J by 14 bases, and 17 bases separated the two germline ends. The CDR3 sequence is CASSQGVWGVAFF. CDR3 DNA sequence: TGTGCCAGCAGCCAAGGTGTTTGGGGGGTCGCGTTCTTT.

CDR3: CASSGTPNTEAFF. CDR3 nucleotide sequence: TGTGCCAGCAGTGGTACACCGAACACTGAAGCTTTCTTT. V is TRBV25-1 and J is TRBJ1-1; D unclear. The germline V and J ends were trimmed by 4 bases and 1 base, with 7 bases remaining between them. Germline V lookup: CDR1 MGHDK, CDR2 SYGVNS. The CDR3 contains 13 residues.

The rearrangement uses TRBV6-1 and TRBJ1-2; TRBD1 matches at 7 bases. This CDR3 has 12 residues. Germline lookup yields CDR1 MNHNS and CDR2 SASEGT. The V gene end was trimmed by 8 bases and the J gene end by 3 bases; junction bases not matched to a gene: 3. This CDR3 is CASSGQHYGYTF. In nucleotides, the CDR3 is TGTGCCAGCTCGGGACAGCACTATGGCTACACCTTC.

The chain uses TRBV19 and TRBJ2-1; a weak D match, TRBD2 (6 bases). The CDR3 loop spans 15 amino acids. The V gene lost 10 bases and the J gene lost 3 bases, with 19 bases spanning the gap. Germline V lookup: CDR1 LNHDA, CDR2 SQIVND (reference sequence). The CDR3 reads CATAREGRYYNEQFF. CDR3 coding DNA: TGTGCCACCGCGCGCGAGGGGAGGTACTACAATGAGCAGTTCTTC.

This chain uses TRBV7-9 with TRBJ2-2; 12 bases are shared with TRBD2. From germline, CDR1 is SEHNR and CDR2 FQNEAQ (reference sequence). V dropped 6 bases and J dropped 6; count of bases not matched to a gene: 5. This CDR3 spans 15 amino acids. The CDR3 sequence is CASRRTSGNPGELFF. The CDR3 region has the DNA TGTGCCAGCAGGCGGACTAGCGGGAATCCCGGGGAGCTGTTTTTT.

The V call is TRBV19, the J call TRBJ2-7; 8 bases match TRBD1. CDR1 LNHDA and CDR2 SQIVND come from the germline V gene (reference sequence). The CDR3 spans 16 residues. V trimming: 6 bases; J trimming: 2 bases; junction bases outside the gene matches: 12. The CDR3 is CASRKDGGQGAYEQYF. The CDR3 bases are TGTGCCAGTAGAAAAGACGGAGGACAGGGAGCCTACGAGCAGTACTTC.

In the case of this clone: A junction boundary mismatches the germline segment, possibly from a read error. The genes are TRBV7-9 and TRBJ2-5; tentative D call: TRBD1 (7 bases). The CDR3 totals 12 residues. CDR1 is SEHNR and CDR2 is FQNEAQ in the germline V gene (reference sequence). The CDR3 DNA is TGTTCCAGCTTCAGGGGGGAAGAGACCCAGTACTTC. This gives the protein CSSFRGEETQYF. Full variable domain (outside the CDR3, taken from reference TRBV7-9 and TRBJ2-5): DTGVSQNPRHKITKRGQNVTFRCDPISEHNRLYWYRQTLGQGPEFLTYFQNEAQLEKSRLLSDRFSAERPKGSFSTLEIQRTEQGDSAMYLCSSFRGEETQYFGPGTRLLVL.

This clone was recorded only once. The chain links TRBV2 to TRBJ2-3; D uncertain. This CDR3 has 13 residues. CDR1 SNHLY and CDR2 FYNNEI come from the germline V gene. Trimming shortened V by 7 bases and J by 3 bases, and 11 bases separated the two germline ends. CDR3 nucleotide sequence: TGTGCCAGCACCCGTGAGAGAACAGATACGCAGTATTTT. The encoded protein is CASTRERTDTQYF.

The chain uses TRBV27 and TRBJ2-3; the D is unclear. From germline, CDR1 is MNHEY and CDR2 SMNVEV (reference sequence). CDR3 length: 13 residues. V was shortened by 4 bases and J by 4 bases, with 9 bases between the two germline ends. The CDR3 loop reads CASSSHSSDTQYF. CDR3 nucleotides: TGTGCCAGCAGTTCCCACAGCTCAGATACGCAGTATTTT.

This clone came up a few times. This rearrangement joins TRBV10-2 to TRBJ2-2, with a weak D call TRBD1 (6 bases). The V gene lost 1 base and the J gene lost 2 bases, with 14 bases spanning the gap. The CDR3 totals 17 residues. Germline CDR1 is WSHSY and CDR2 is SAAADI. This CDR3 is CASSEFIGTYNTGELFF. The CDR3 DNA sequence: TGCGCCAGCAGTGAGTTTATTGGGACATATAACACCGGGGAGCTGTTTTTT.

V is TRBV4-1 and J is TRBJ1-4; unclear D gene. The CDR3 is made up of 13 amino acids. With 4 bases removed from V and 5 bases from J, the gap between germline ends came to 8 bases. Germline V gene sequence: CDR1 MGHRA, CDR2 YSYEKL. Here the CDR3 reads CASSLRLNEKLFF. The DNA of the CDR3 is TGCGCCAGCAGCCTGCGTCTAAATGAAAAACTGTTTTTT.

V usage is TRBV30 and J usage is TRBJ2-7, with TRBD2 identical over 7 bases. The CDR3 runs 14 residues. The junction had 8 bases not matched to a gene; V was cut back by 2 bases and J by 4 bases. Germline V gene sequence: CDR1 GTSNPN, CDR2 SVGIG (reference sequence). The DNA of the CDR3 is TGTGCCTGGAGTTCGCAGCGGGGCGGATACGAGCAGTACTTC. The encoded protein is CAWSSQRGGYEQYF.

The CDR3 coding sequence is TGTGCCAGCAGCTTGATGGGGCAGGGTTTGTACAATGAGCAGTTCTTC. As protein: CASSLMGQGLYNEQFF. The chain uses TRBV7-2 and TRBJ2-1; possibly TRBD1 for D (5 bases). CDR1 SGHTA and CDR2 FQGNSA come from the germline V gene. The CDR3 has 16 residues. Trimming stripped 3 bases from V and 4 bases from J, with 16 bases between.

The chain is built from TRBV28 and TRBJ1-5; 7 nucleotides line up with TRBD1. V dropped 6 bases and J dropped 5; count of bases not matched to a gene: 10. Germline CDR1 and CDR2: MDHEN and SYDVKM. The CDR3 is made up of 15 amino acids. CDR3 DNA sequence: TGTGCCAGCAGCGCTGACAGGGTAAGGTATCAGCCCCAGCATTTT. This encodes CASSADRVRYQPQHF.

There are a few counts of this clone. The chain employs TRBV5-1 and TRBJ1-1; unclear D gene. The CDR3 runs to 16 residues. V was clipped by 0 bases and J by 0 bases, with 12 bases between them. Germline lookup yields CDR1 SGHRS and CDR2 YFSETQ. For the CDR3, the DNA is TGCGCCAGCAGCTTGGTGGTGGGCGGGTTGAACACTGAAGCTTTCTTT. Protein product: CASSLVVGGLNTEAFF.

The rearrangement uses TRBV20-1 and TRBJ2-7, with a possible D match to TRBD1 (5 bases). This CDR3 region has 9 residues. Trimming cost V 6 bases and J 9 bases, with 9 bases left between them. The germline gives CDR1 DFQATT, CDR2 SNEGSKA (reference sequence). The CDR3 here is CSAFQGQYF. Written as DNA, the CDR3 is TGCAGTGCGTTCCAGGGGCAGTACTTC.

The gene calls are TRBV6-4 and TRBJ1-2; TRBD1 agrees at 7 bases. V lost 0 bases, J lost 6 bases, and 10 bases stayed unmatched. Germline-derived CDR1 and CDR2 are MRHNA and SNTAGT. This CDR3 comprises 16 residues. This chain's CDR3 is CASSDSGTVTLHGYTF. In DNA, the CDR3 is TGTGCCAGCAGTGACTCTGGGACAGTTACACTGCATGGCTACACCTTC.

The CDR3 nucleotides are TGCGCCAGCAGGTTACAGGGAAACACCGGGGAGCTGTTTTTT. Translating gives CASRLQGNTGELFF. The chain links TRBV5-1 to TRBJ2-2, with D perhaps matching TRBD1 (6 bases). The CDR3 totals 14 residues. The germline V and J ends were trimmed by 5 bases and 2 bases, with 10 bases remaining between them. Germline assignment: CDR1 SGHRS and CDR2 YFSETQ.

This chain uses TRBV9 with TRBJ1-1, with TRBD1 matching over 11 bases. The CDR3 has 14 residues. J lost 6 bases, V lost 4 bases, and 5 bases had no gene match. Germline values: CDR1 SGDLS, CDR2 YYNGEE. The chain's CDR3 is CASSPGQGVAEAFF. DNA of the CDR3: TGTGCCAGCAGCCCGGGACAGGGGGTCGCTGAAGCTTTCTTT.

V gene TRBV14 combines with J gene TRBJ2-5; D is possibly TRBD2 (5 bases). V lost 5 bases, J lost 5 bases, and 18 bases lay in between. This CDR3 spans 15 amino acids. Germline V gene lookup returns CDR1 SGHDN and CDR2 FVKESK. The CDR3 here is CASSELGGTAETQYF. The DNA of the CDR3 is TGTGCCAGCAGCGAGCTAGGAGGCACGGCGGAGACCCAGTACTTC.

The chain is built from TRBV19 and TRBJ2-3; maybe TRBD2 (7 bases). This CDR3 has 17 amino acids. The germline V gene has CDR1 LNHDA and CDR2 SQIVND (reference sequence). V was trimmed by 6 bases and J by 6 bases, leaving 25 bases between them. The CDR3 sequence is CASRGVGGGGNTDTQYF. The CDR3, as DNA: TGTGCCAGTAGGGGGGTCGGTGGCGGGGGCAACACGGATACGCAGTATTTT.

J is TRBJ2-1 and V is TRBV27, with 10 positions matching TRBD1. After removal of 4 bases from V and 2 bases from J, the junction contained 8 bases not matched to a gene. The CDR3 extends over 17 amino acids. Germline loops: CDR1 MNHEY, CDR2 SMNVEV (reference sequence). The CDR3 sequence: CASSWGLGTGAYNEQFF. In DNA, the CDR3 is TGTGCCAGCAGTTGGGGTTTGGGGACAGGGGCCTACAATGAGCAGTTCTTC.

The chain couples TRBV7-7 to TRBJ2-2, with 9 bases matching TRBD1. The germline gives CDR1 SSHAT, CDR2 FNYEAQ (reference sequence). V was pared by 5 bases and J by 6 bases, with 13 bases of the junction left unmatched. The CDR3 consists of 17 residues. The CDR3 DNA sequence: TGTGCCAGCAGCCGGGGGCGGGGACAGGGTGGCGCCGGGGAGCTGTTTTTT. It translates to CASSRGRGQGGAGELFF.

The chain's CDR3 is CASSRQEATQYF. The CDR3 DNA reads TGTGCCAGCAGCAGGCAGGAGGCGACCCAGTACTTC. This chain uses TRBV5-4 with TRBJ2-5; D may be TRBD2 (5 bases). Trimming removed 4 bases from V and 7 bases from J, with 11 bases in between. Germline loops: CDR1 SGHNT, CDR2 YYREEE (reference sequence). The CDR3 totals 12 residues.